This entry lists 14 T cell receptor beta chains sequenced from one sample in a study of cytomegalovirus exposure and HLA in healthy donors. In the PCR, 60 Vbeta and 13 Jbeta primers were used. Libraries were prepared by immunoSEQ multiplex PCR; TCRdb keeps only in-frame clonotypes and omits some of them. The table records a few hundred thousand clones, roughly 91% of them present only once. Sequenced material: PBMCs. Receptors originate from a woman aged 18-29 years in good health and CMV-seronegative.

The chain recombines TRBV6-6 with TRBJ2-5; TRBD2 is a possible D gene (5 bases). The CDR3 totals 14 residues. Germline V CDR1 and CDR2: MNHNY, SVGAGI (reference sequence). V lost 1 base, J lost 2 bases, and 8 bases lay in between. The DNA of the CDR3 is TGTGCCAGCAGTTACTATTCGGGACAAGAGACCCAGTACTTC. It specifies CASSYYSGQETQYF.

The genes are TRBV5-1 and TRBJ2-5; D perhaps matches TRBD2 (5 bases). This CDR3 region has 11 residues. Germline V gene sequence: CDR1 SGHRS, CDR2 YFSETQ. The V and J ends lost 4 bases and 5 bases respectively, with 6 bases between them. In nucleotides, the CDR3 is TGCGCCAGCAGCGGCGGGGAGACCCAGTACTTC. This encodes CASSGGETQYF. Combining the CDR3 with reference TRBV5-1 and TRBJ2-5 gives the whole variable domain KAGVTQTPRYLIKTRGQQVTLSCSPISGHRSVSWYQQTPGQGLQFLFEYFSETQRNKGNFPGRFSGRQFSNSRSEMNVSTLELGDSALYLCASSGGETQYFGPGTRLLVL.

A single count supports this clone. V is TRBV10-3 and J is TRBJ1-2; D might be TRBD1 (5 bases). The CDR3 has 13 residues. Deletions cut 4 bases from V and 2 bases from J, with 8 bases between. Germline CDR1 ENHRY, CDR2 SYGVKD. The CDR3 region has the DNA TGTGCCATCAGTGCGGCAGGGAACTATGGCTACACCTTC. Translating it yields CAISAAGNYGYTF.

This rearrangement joins TRBV2 to TRBJ1-4; 7 nucleotides line up with TRBD1. CDR1 and CDR2 (germline): SNHLY, FYNNEI. V dropped 7 bases and J dropped 4; count of bases not matched to a gene: 3. CDR3 size: 13 residues. Here the CDR3 reads CASKGQVNEKLFF. CDR3 bases: TGTGCCAGCAAAGGACAGGTTAATGAAAAACTGTTTTTT. Using reference TRBV2 and TRBJ1-4 for the parts outside the CDR3, the full variable domain is EPEVTQTPSHQVTQMGQEVILRCVPISNHLYFYWYRQILGQKVEFLVSFYNNEISEKSEIFDDQFSVERPDGSNFTLKIRSTKLEDSAMYFCASKGQVNEKLFFGSGTQLSVL.

The chain is built from TRBV18 and TRBJ1-2; TRBD1 aligns across 9 bases. The CDR3 consists of 15 residues. The V gene's germline CDR1 is KGHSH and CDR2 LQKENI. The junction had 8 bases not matched to a gene; V was cut back by 3 bases and J by 6 bases. The CDR3 DNA follows: TGTGCCAGCTCACCGCAAACAGGGGGCGCGGATGGCTACACCTTC. Amino acid sequence: CASSPQTGGADGYTF. Full variable domain (outside the CDR3, taken from reference TRBV18 and TRBJ1-2): NAGVMQNPRHLVRRRGQEARLRCSPMKGHSHVYWYRQLPEEGLKFMVYLQKENIIDESGMPKERFSAEFPKEGPSILRIQQVVRGDSAAYFCASSPQTGGADGYTFGSGTRLTVV.

V is TRBV7-6 and J is TRBJ1-2; 8 nucleotides align to TRBD1. The CDR3 sequence is 17 residues long. Germline V gives CDR1 SGHVS, CDR2 FNYEAQ. V dropped 5 bases and J dropped 3; count of bases not matched to a gene: 14. The CDR3 here is CASSPLGGRGLDYGYTF. The CDR3 DNA is TGTGCCAGCAGCCCCCTCGGGGGCAGGGGGCTGGACTATGGCTACACCTTC.

The V call is TRBV27, the J call TRBJ2-3, with a weak D call TRBD2 (5 bases). CDR3 length: 13 amino acids. The V end lost 7 bases, the J end lost 2 bases, and 10 bases lay between the germline ends. Germline V CDR1 and CDR2: MNHEY, SMNVEV (reference sequence). The chain's CDR3 is CASTERNTDTQYF. The CDR3 coding sequence is TGTGCCAGCACCGAGCGGAACACAGATACGCAGTATTTT.

The chain employs TRBV7-6 and TRBJ2-2; 11 bases are shared with TRBD2. Germline loops: CDR1 SGHVS, CDR2 FNYEAQ. This CDR3 has 16 residues. The trim removed 1 base at V and 4 bases at J, leaving 2 bases unmatched. CDR3 in DNA: TGTGCCAGCAGCTTAGGACTAGCGGGATTCACCGGGGAGCTGTTTTTT. Translated: CASSLGLAGFTGELFF.

The chain combines TRBV11-2 with TRBJ1-5, with D possibly being TRBD1 (6 bases). V dropped 5 bases and J dropped 1 base, with 9 bases sitting between them. From germline, CDR1 is SGHAT and CDR2 FQNNGV. The CDR3 sequence is 14 residues long. For the CDR3, the DNA is TGTGCCAGCAGCGCAGGGGTAAGCAATCAGCCCCAGCATTTT. It yields the protein CASSAGVSNQPQHF.

The chain joins TRBV4-3 to TRBJ2-7; 8 bases are shared with TRBD1. CDR1 is LGHNA and CDR2 is YSLEER in the germline V gene. V shed 3 bases and J 3 bases; nucleotides not matched to a gene: 22. CDR3 length: 20 residues. CDR3 amino acids: CASSQLAPYEPGQAIYEQYF. The CDR3 DNA reads as TGCGCCAGCAGCCAGCTGGCGCCCTATGAACCGGGACAGGCGATCTACGAGCAGTACTTC.

The CDR3 is CASSQGTSGGQETQYF. In DNA, the CDR3 is TGTGCCAGCAGCCAAGGGACTAGCGGGGGGCAAGAGACCCAGTACTTC. V gene TRBV5-4 combines with J gene TRBJ2-5, with 15 bases fitting TRBD2. Trimming at V came to 4 bases and at J to 2 bases, leaving 3 bases not matched to a gene. The CDR3 consists of 16 residues. In germline, CDR1 is SGHNT, CDR2 YYREEE (reference sequence).

In DNA form, the CDR3 reads TGTGCCAGCAGTGCCGGGACAGGGGGCTATGGGCAGTACTTC. Translated: CASSAGTGGYGQYF. The chain combines TRBV6-1 with TRBJ2-7; 12 nucleotides match TRBD1. The ends lost 4 bases at V and 9 bases at J; junction bases unmatched: 7. Germline V gives CDR1 MNHNS, CDR2 SASEGT. The CDR3 is 14 amino acids.

The chain combines TRBV30 with TRBJ2-1; 8 nucleotides line up with TRBD2. The V gene's germline CDR1 is GTSNPN and CDR2 SVGIG (reference sequence). V dropped 8 bases and J dropped 0; count of bases not matched to a gene: 15. This CDR3 contains 17 residues. CDR3 residues: CAAGGLAGRLSYNEQFF. The CDR3 DNA is TGTGCCGCGGGCGGGCTAGCGGGCCGCCTCTCCTACAATGAGCAGTTCTTC.

V and J are TRBV19 and TRBJ1-4; D is unclear. The CDR3 consists of 14 residues. CDR1 LNHDA and CDR2 SQIVND come from the germline V gene (reference sequence). Deletions cut 6 bases from V and 4 bases from J, with 12 bases between. The CDR3 is CASSQSGDNEKLFF. The CDR3 nucleotides read TGTGCCAGTAGCCAATCGGGTGATAATGAAAAACTGTTTTTT.